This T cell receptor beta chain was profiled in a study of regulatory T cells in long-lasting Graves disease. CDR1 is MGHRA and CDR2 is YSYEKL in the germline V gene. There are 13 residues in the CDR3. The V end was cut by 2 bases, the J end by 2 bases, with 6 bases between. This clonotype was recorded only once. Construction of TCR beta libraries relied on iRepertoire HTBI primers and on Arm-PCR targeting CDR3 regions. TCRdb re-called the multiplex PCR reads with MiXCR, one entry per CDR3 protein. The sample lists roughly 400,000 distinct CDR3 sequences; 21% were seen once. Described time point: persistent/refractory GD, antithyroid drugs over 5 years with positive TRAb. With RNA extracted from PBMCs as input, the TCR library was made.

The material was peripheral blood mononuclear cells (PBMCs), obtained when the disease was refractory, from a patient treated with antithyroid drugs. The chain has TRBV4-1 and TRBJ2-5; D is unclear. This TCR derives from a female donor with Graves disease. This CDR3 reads CASSQPNQETQYF. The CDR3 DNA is TGCGCCAGCAGCCAACCTAATCAAGAGACCCAGTACTTC.